Listed here are 9 T cell receptor beta chains from one sample, sequenced in a study of T-cell reconstitution after alpha-beta-depleted transplantation in children. Construction of the TCRbeta library involved unique molecular identifiers. One entry per CDR3 protein, called by TCRdb with MiXCR from the PCR reads. Of some 400,000 distinct CDR3 sequences in the sample, 20% were seen once. This specimen was PBMCs from the stem cell graft donor, taken from the stem cell graft. Receptors originate from a human donor who donated a stem cell graft to a child with acute myeloid leukemia.

The chain is built from TRBV27 and TRBJ2-7; 8 bases fit TRBD1. The CDR3 is 14 amino acids. J lost 2 bases, V lost 5 bases, and 5 bases had no gene match. Germline CDR1 MNHEY, CDR2 SMNVEV (reference sequence). The CDR3 DNA follows: TGTGCCAGCAGTGTAACAGGGGGTGCCTACGAGCAGTACTTC. As protein: CASSVTGGAYEQYF.

This clonotype was recorded a few times. This rearrangement joins TRBV12-3 or TRBV12-4 to TRBJ2-4; D possibly corresponds to TRBD1 (6 bases). Trimming cost V 5 bases and J 0 bases, with 20 bases left between them. The CDR3 extends over 18 amino acids. CDR3 amino acids: CASSPRVGDTLAKNIQYF. The CDR3 DNA reads TGTGCCAGCAGTCCCAGAGTGGGGGACACTCTAGCCAAAAACATTCAGTACTTC.

The chain recombines TRBV20-1 with TRBJ2-7, with TRBD2 as a possible D gene (6 bases). This CDR3 comprises 15 residues. The germline CDR1 and CDR2 sequences are DFQATT and SNEGSKA (reference sequence). Trimming cost V 2 bases and J 2 bases, with 16 bases left between them. The CDR3 loop reads CSARPILAPTYEQYF. As DNA, the CDR3 is TGCAGTGCTAGACCCATACTAGCTCCTACCTACGAGCAGTACTTC.

The chain couples TRBV7-2 to TRBJ2-7; D not certain. Trimming took off 5 bases at V and 0 bases at J, with 14 bases between the two ends. CDR1 and CDR2 (germline): SGHTA, FQGNSA. CDR3 length: 15 amino acids. The CDR3 nucleotides are TGTGCCAGCAGCCTACAGACCTCAAGCTCCTACGAGCAGTACTTC. It yields the protein CASSLQTSSSYEQYF. Full variable domain (rest looked up from reference TRBV7-2 and TRBJ2-7): GAGVSQSPSNKVTEKGKDVELRCDPISGHTALYWYRQSLGQGLEFLIYFQGNSAPDKSGLPSDRFSAERTGGSVSTLTIQRTQQEDSAVYLCASSLQTSSSYEQYFGPGTRLTVT.

In this sample, this clonotype turned up a few times. The rearrangement links TRBV20-1 to TRBJ2-5, with D possibly being TRBD2 (5 bases). This CDR3 has 15 residues. V lost 0 bases to trimming and J lost 5 bases, with 16 bases between them. CDR1 DFQATT and CDR2 SNEGSKA come from the germline V gene (reference sequence). The CDR3 loop reads CSARERSLEAETQYF. The CDR3 region has the DNA TGCAGTGCTAGAGAACGGTCACTAGAGGCGGAGACCCAGTACTTC.

This chain uses TRBV18 with TRBJ2-2; weak D call: TRBD1 (6 bases). CDR1 and CDR2 from the germline V gene are KGHSH and LQKENI. The CDR3 spans 16 residues. V shed 3 bases and J shed 0 bases, with 11 bases lying between them. The CDR3 reads CASSPRQVANTGELFF. The DNA of the CDR3 is TGTGCCAGCTCACCCCGACAGGTTGCGAACACCGGGGAGCTGTTTTTT.

The chain recombines TRBV2 with TRBJ2-7; unclear D gene. CDR1 and CDR2 from the germline V gene are SNHLY and FYNNEI. Trimming left V 4 bases short and J 2 bases short, with 12 bases between. CDR3 length: 14 residues. The CDR3 region is CASSGLSQTYEQYF. The DNA for the CDR3 is TGTGCCAGCAGTGGTCTGTCACAGACCTACGAGCAGTACTTC.

This clonotype was seen at least ten times. The rearrangement joins TRBV6-5 to TRBJ2-1; 12 bases line up with TRBD2. CDR3 size: 19 residues. CDR1 MNHEY and CDR2 SVGAGI come from the germline V gene. Trimming at V came to 2 bases and at J to 1 base, leaving 9 bases not matched to a gene. Here the CDR3 reads CASSYRLPSGRGSYNEQFF. In nucleotides, the CDR3 is TGTGCCAGCAGTTACCGACTTCCTAGCGGGAGGGGGTCCTACAATGAGCAGTTCTTC.

The chain is built from TRBV18 and TRBJ2-5; 7 nucleotides align to TRBD2. CDR3 length: 16 residues. Germline CDR1 reads KGHSH; CDR2 reads LQKENI. J was trimmed by 2 bases and V by 0 bases; bases with no gene match: 6. The CDR3 protein is CASSPPTGGPQETQYF. CDR3 sequence (DNA): TGTGCCAGCTCACCACCCACGGGAGGACCTCAAGAGACCCAGTACTTC. The full variable domain, rest sourced from reference TRBV18 and TRBJ2-5, is NAGVMQNPRHLVRRRGQEARLRCSPMKGHSHVYWYRQLPEEGLKFMVYLQKENIIDESGMPKERFSAEFPKEGPSILRIQQVVRGDSAAYFCASSPPTGGPQETQYFGPGTRLLVL.